This TCR beta chain was found in a study of T cells expressing NK-cell markers. Study-level background: Repertoires of TCR beta were obtained from T cells sorted as CD3+CD56+NKG2C+, CD3+CD56+NKG2C- and CD3+CD56-NKG2C+. Just one sequenced donor of eight was HCMV-seronegative, while seven were seropositive.

This CDR3 has 15 amino acids. Germline lookup yields CDR1 ENHRY and CDR2 SYGVKD. Beta-chain TCR cDNA was generated via 5'RACE template switching with UMIs. Each CDR3 protein gets one entry in TCRdb, which reprocessed the 5' RACE reads and gives no DNA. Its table lists 350,000 to 450,000 distinct CDR3 sequences. Of note for this clonotype: What it recognizes is unknown.

The study's findings and limits: Expanded NKG2C+ T cell clones were not confirmed as HCMV-specific.

Specimen: blood T cells: a sorted CD56 or NKG2C T cell subset, CD4+ or CD8+ T cells, or bulk PBMC T cells (not recorded which). The V gene is TRBV10-3, the J gene TRBJ2-5; TCRdb's D call of TRBD2 is untestable without DNA. The origin of this receptor is a man aged 18-70 years in good health. This CDR3 is CAISPSGGNQETQYF.